A single sample is the source of the 20 T cell receptor beta chains below, sequenced in a study of blood T cell repertoires in COVID-19. Libraries were prepared by immunoSEQ multiplex PCR; TCRdb keeps only in-frame clonotypes and omits some of them. The sample yields 360,000 or so clones, about 90% seen once. Material: PBMCs or T cells enriched from blood (not recorded which). These receptors originate from a woman in her 30s who had recovered from COVID-19.

The rearrangement uses TRBV19 and TRBJ1-5; D is unclear. The germline V and J ends were trimmed by 7 bases and 0 bases, with 16 bases remaining between them. Germline V lookup: CDR1 LNHDA, CDR2 SQIVND (reference sequence). The CDR3 is 16 amino acids. The CDR3 DNA follows: TGTGCCAGTAACTGGGCCAGCTCCTATAGCAATCAGCCCCAGCATTTT. It yields the protein CASNWASSYSNQPQHF.

This clone has just one count. This rearrangement joins TRBV7-6 to TRBJ1-3; D is undetermined. This CDR3 contains 14 residues. Trimming shortened V by 5 bases and J by 4 bases, and 12 bases separated the two germline ends. The germline gives CDR1 SGHVS, CDR2 FNYEAQ. The CDR3 DNA follows: TGTGCCAGCAGCCCGGTTGGAGACGGAAACACCATATATTTT. This sequence encodes CASSPVGDGNTIYF.

V and J are TRBV27 and TRBJ2-1; D is undetermined. Trimming left V 7 bases short and J 5 bases short, with 24 bases between. The CDR3 consists of 17 residues. CDR1 is MNHEY, CDR2 SMNVEV, per germline (reference sequence). In DNA form, the CDR3 reads TGTGCCAGCACCTACGCCGGTTGGGCTGGAAATAACAATGAGCAGTTCTTC. Protein sequence: CASTYAGWAGNNNEQFF.

V usage is TRBV11-2 and J usage is TRBJ2-1; 11 nucleotides agree with TRBD2. Germline loops: CDR1 SGHAT, CDR2 FQNNGV. Germline trimming cut 2 bases from V and 8 bases from J; bases unmatched to any gene: 11. The CDR3 has 17 amino acids. CDR3 sequence reads: CASSLYRAGTSGDEQFF. The DNA of the CDR3 is TGTGCCAGCAGCTTATACAGGGCCGGGACTAGCGGCGATGAGCAGTTCTTC.

The chain has TRBV6-4 and TRBJ1-2; D is uncertain. In germline, CDR1 is MRHNA, CDR2 SNTAGT. This CDR3 spans 14 amino acids. The ends were cut back, 0 bases at V and 7 bases at J, with 12 bases in the middle. In nucleotides, the CDR3 is TGTGCCAGCAGTGACTCGACGGTGGAGGGTGGCTACACCTTC. It specifies CASSDSTVEGGYTF.

The chain carries TRBV7-9 and TRBJ2-1, with D tentatively TRBD2 (6 bases). CDR1 SEHNR and CDR2 FQNEAQ come from the germline V gene (reference sequence). The CDR3 covers 13 residues. V was cut by 0 bases and J by 9 bases, with 9 bases left in between. The CDR3 bases are TGTGCCAGCAGCTTAGCGTCCGGGAGTGAGCAGTTCTTC. This translates into CASSLASGSEQFF. The whole variable domain, filled in from reference TRBV7-9 and TRBJ2-1, reads DTGVSQNPRHKITKRGQNVTFRCDPISEHNRLYWYRQTLGQGPEFLTYFQNEAQLEKSRLLSDRFSAERPKGSFSTLEIQRTEQGDSAMYLCASSLASGSEQFFGPGTRLTVL.

The J gene is TRBJ2-5, the V gene TRBV9, with TRBD2 matching over 9 bases. CDR3 size: 14 residues. Germline V gives CDR1 SGDLS, CDR2 YYNGEE. The junction had 3 bases not matched to a gene; V was cut back by 2 bases and J by 4 bases. CDR3 protein: CASSVTSGAETQYF. The CDR3 nucleotides are TGTGCCAGCAGCGTGACTAGCGGTGCAGAGACCCAGTACTTC.

The chain carries TRBV6-1 and TRBJ2-7; 8 nucleotides align to TRBD1. The V gene's germline CDR1 is MNHNS and CDR2 SASEGT. The J segment lost 5 bases and the V segment lost 6 bases, leaving 6 bases of the junction unmatched. This CDR3 comprises 13 residues. CDR3 nucleotide sequence: TGTGCCAGCAGCCTGGGACAGGACCACGAGCAGTACTTC. Its protein product is CASSLGQDHEQYF.

The genes are TRBV10-3 and TRBJ1-6; D ambiguous. The germline V gene has CDR1 ENHRY and CDR2 SYGVKD. The CDR3 length is 15 residues. Trimming shortened V by 1 base and J by 9 bases, and 13 bases separated the two germline ends. DNA for the CDR3: TGTGCCATCAGTGAGTTTGAGGGCTTGAGTTCACCCCTCCACTTT. This gives the protein CAISEFEGLSSPLHF.

The chain combines TRBV7-6 with TRBJ2-5; 9 nucleotides agree with TRBD1. The CDR3 length is 16 residues. From germline, CDR1 is SGHVS and CDR2 FNYEAQ. Losses at the gene ends were 5 bases for V and 5 bases for J; bases not matched to a gene: 12. This CDR3 reads CASSLATGGTGETQYF. CDR3 DNA sequence: TGTGCCAGCAGCCTCGCCACAGGGGGCACGGGGGAGACCCAGTACTTC.

Worth noting for this clone: The sample carries other DNA sequences with the same CDR3. The rearrangement links TRBV10-1 to TRBJ1-1; TRBD1 aligns across 7 bases. CDR3 length: 13 residues. From germline, CDR1 is WNHNN and CDR2 SYGVQD (reference sequence). Losses at the gene ends were 6 bases for V and 0 bases for J; bases not matched to a gene: 1. CDR3 protein: CASRGQLNTEAFF. The CDR3 region has the DNA TGCGCCAGCAGGGGACAGTTGAACACTGAAGCTTTCTTT.

This clone has just a few counts. Other DNA sequences in the sample encode the same CDR3. This chain connects TRBV12-3 or TRBV12-4 to TRBJ1-1; tentatively, D is TRBD1 (5 bases). Trimming removed 3 bases from V and 1 base from J, with 6 bases in between. The CDR3 totals 13 residues. This CDR3 reads CASSFQGNTEAFF. The DNA of the CDR3 is TGTGCCAGCAGTTTTCAGGGGAACACTGAAGCTTTCTTT.

Of note for this clone: The same CDR3 arises from other DNA sequences in this sample as well. This chain uses TRBV5-1 with TRBJ2-2; 7 bases line up with TRBD1. CDR1 and CDR2 from the germline V gene are SGHRS and YFSETQ. Trimming took 0 bases from V and 3 from J; bases not matched to a gene: 2. The CDR3 length is 15 residues. CDR3 protein: CASSLAGTDTGELFF. The CDR3 bases are TGCGCCAGCAGCTTGGCCGGGACAGACACCGGGGAGCTGTTTTTT.

The gene calls are TRBV5-1 and TRBJ2-5; 12 nucleotides align to TRBD2. The germline V gene encodes CDR1 SGHRS and CDR2 YFSETQ. The CDR3 contains 14 residues. J lost 5 bases, V lost 4 bases, and 3 bases had no gene match. This CDR3 reads CASSKTSGSETQYF. CDR3 DNA sequence: TGCGCCAGCAGCAAGACTAGCGGGAGCGAGACCCAGTACTTC.

V gene TRBV27 combines with J gene TRBJ2-2, with D perhaps TRBD1 (5 bases). CDR3 length equals 14 residues. CDR1 is MNHEY, CDR2 SMNVEV, per germline (reference sequence). V gave up 5 bases and J gave up 2 bases, with 9 bases separating them. The chain's CDR3 is CASSTGLNTGELFF. The CDR3 DNA follows: TGTGCCAGCAGTACAGGTCTCAACACCGGGGAGCTGTTTTTT.

This clone was counted once. The V gene is TRBV10-3, the J gene TRBJ2-4, with TRBD1 identical over 9 bases. The CDR3 spans 18 residues. Germline-derived CDR1 and CDR2 are ENHRY and SYGVKD. V gave up 0 bases and J gave up 0 bases; unmatched junction bases: 6. The CDR3 loop is CAISESGTGTVAKNIQYF. The CDR3 bases are TGTGCCATCAGTGAGTCAGGGACAGGGACTGTAGCCAAAAACATTCAGTACTTC.

This chain uses TRBV6-5 with TRBJ2-7, with D possibly TRBD2 on 5 matching bases. Germline CDR1 is MNHEY and CDR2 is SVGAGI. There are 14 residues in the CDR3. The V and J ends lost 8 bases and 1 base respectively, with 15 bases between them. CDR3 sequence reads: CASSSWAGSYEQYF. The CDR3 nucleotides are TGTGCCAGCTCCTCCTGGGCGGGTTCCTACGAGCAGTACTTC.

The chain carries TRBV7-8 and TRBJ2-5; D unresolved. The CDR3 runs 11 residues. Germline V CDR1 and CDR2: SGHVS, FQNEAQ. V dropped 5 bases and J dropped 3 bases, with 4 bases sitting between them. The CDR3 spells CASSPKETQYF. CDR3 in DNA: TGTGCCAGCAGCCCTAAAGAGACCCAGTACTTC.

This chain connects TRBV28 to TRBJ1-1, with D perhaps TRBD1 (5 bases). CDR1 and CDR2 from the germline V gene are MDHEN and SYDVKM. V was pared by 5 bases and J by 3 bases, with 16 bases between. The CDR3 has 15 amino acids. In DNA, the CDR3 is TGTGCCAGCAGTCCGTCGTGGGGCAAGGACACTGAAGCTTTCTTT. Protein product: CASSPSWGKDTEAFF.

The rearrangement links TRBV16 to TRBJ1-2; no clear D. V lost 4 bases to trimming and J lost 7 bases, with 13 bases between them. The CDR3 covers 13 residues. Germline CDR1 reads KGHSY; CDR2 reads FQNENV. The CDR3 DNA reads TGTGCCAGCAGCCCATCGTTTGCAGTTGGCTACACCTTC. It codes for CASSPSFAVGYTF.